The 22 T cell receptor beta chains given below trace back to one sample, sequenced in a study of T cells in Graves' hyperthyroidism and ophthalmopathy. Regions amplified from RNA transcripts were the TCR beta CDR3 regions. During a first-round RT-PCR of the TCR CDR3, the HTBI primer set was used. From the multiplex PCR reads, TCRdb called clonotypes with MiXCR, one entry per CDR3 protein. Among about 380,000 distinct CDR3 sequences listed, roughly 18% were seen once. Material: blood. All receptors come from a man between 18 and 35 years old with Graves' ophthalmopathy.

This clonotype was recorded at least ten times. CDR3 nucleotides: TGTGCCAGCAGTACGGACGGAGCCAAAAACATTCAGTACTTC. Its protein is CASSTDGAKNIQYF. The chain couples TRBV2 to TRBJ2-4; D is unclear. CDR1 is SNHLY, CDR2 FYNNEI, per germline. The CDR3 loop spans 14 amino acids. Trimming shortened V by 5 bases and J by 0 bases, and 8 bases separated the two germline ends.

V and J are TRBV6-5 and TRBJ2-3; the D gene is possibly TRBD1 (5 bases). The CDR3 consists of 17 residues. Germline V gene lookup returns CDR1 MNHEY and CDR2 SVGAGI. V was shortened by 0 bases and J by 1 base, with 14 bases between the two germline ends. CDR3 region: CASSYSMGPLGTDTQYF. In DNA form, the CDR3 reads TGTGCCAGCAGTTACTCGATGGGGCCCCTCGGCACAGATACGCAGTATTTT.

The chain has TRBV7-2 and TRBJ2-2, with 15 bases aligning to TRBD2. CDR1 and CDR2 from the germline V gene are SGHTA and FQGNSA. The V segment lost 5 bases and the J segment 4 bases; nucleotides outside the gene matches: 8. This CDR3 region has 18 residues. The CDR3 loop reads CASSPGLAGGQGTGELFF. CDR3 sequence (DNA): TGTGCCAGCAGCCCTGGACTAGCGGGGGGGCAAGGCACCGGGGAGCTGTTTTTT.

This clonotype was detected many times. V usage is TRBV12-3 or TRBV12-4 and J usage is TRBJ2-3; a weak D match, TRBD1 (6 bases). V shed 6 bases and J shed 6 bases, with 22 bases lying between them. The CDR3 contains 16 residues. Here the CDR3 reads CASSSMAGLGADTQYF. In DNA form, the CDR3 reads TGTGCCAGCAGCTCGATGGCCGGGCTGGGGGCCGATACGCAGTATTTT.

The rearrangement joins TRBV9 to TRBJ2-1; 13 bases match TRBD2. Per germline, CDR1 SGDLS and CDR2 YYNGEE. CDR3 size: 17 residues. The trim removed 3 bases at V and 2 bases at J, leaving 5 bases unmatched. The CDR3: CASSGGTSGAPYNEQFF. For the CDR3, the DNA is TGTGCCAGCAGCGGAGGGACTAGCGGGGCCCCCTACAATGAGCAGTTCTTC.

This clonotype has ten or more counts. The gene calls are TRBV7-2 and TRBJ2-1; D ambiguous. The length of the CDR3 is 12 residues. The V gene lost 1 base and the J gene lost 10 bases, with 8 bases spanning the gap. Germline V lookup: CDR1 SGHTA, CDR2 FQGNSA. Written as DNA, the CDR3 is TGTGCCAGCAGCTTAGTAGTATTCGAGCAGTTCTTC. Its translation is CASSLVVFEQFF.

This clonotype was counted ten times or more. The chain carries TRBV7-9 and TRBJ1-2; 7 bases are a match to TRBD1. The CDR3 totals 15 residues. Germline CDR1 SEHNR, CDR2 FQNEAQ (reference sequence). The junction had 8 bases not matched to a gene; V was cut back by 6 bases and J by 1 base. CDR3 in amino acids: CASSTGTVDNYGYTF. In DNA, the CDR3 is TGTGCCAGCAGTACCGGGACAGTCGATAACTATGGCTACACCTTC.

This clonotype was seen ten or more times. The chain is built from TRBV7-8 and TRBJ1-5; D not certain. The CDR3 runs to 14 residues. V lost 0 bases and J lost 7, with 10 bases in between. Germline V gives CDR1 SGHVS, CDR2 FQNEAQ. CDR3 coding DNA: TGTGCCAGCAGCTTAGCCACCGTTGACCAGCCCCAGCATTTT. As protein: CASSLATVDQPQHF.

Comments on this clonotype: Its ends do not fully match the called genes, so a read error is possible. The chain combines TRBV7-9 with TRBJ2-3, with 12 bases fitting TRBD2. The CDR3 covers 16 residues. Per germline, CDR1 SEHNR and CDR2 FQNEAQ (reference sequence). CDR3 sequence: CASSRDSSGGGRYAVF. CDR3 bases: TGTGCCAGCAGTCGGGACTCTAGCGGGGGGGGCAGATACGCAGTATTT. Drawing the rest from reference TRBV7-9 and TRBJ2-3, the complete variable domain is DTGVSQNPRHKITKRGQNVTFRCDPISEHNRLYWYRQTLGQGPEFLTYFQNEAQLEKSRLLSDRFSAERPKGSFSTLEIQRTEQGDSAMYLCASSRDSSGGGRYAVFGPGTRLTVL.

The chain links TRBV20-1 to TRBJ2-6; D remains unclear. CDR1 is DFQATT, CDR2 SNEGSKA, per germline (reference sequence). The length of the CDR3 is 15 residues. Trimming pared 3 bases from V and 0 bases from J, leaving 9 bases between. CDR3 in amino acids: CSASSASSGANVLTF. The CDR3 nucleotides are TGCAGTGCTAGCTCCGCGAGCTCTGGGGCCAACGTCCTGACTTTC.

There are a few counts of this clonotype. The chain uses TRBV5-1 and TRBJ1-2; perhaps TRBD1 as D (5 bases). This CDR3 contains 15 residues. The germline V gene has CDR1 SGHRS and CDR2 YFSETQ. V dropped 0 bases and J dropped 0 bases, with 9 bases sitting between them. CDR3 sequence: CASSLVGESNYGYTF. CDR3 bases: TGCGCCAGCAGCTTGGTGGGGGAGTCTAACTATGGCTACACCTTC.

This clonotype showed up many times. The chain joins TRBV11-1 to TRBJ1-2; D is possibly TRBD1 (5 bases). The germline gives CDR1 SGHAT, CDR2 FQDESV (reference sequence). V lost 1 base and J 6 bases, leaving 12 bases between the germline ends. The CDR3 totals 14 residues. CDR3 bases: TGTGCCAGCAGCTTAGGATCGGCAGGGAATGGCTACACCTTC. Translating gives CASSLGSAGNGYTF. Full variable domain (rest looked up from reference TRBV11-1 and TRBJ1-2): EAEVAQSPRYKITEKSQAVAFWCDPISGHATLYWYRQILGQGPELLVQFQDESVVDDSQLPKDRFSAERLKGVDSTLKIQPAELGDSAMYLCASSLGSAGNGYTFGSGTRLTVV.

In its sample, this clonotype was seen a few times. The chain is built from TRBV20-1 and TRBJ2-7, with D possibly being TRBD1 or TRBD2 (5 bases each). The CDR3 covers 14 residues. The V gene lost 5 bases and the J gene lost 1 base, with 15 bases spanning the gap. Germline V lookup: CDR1 DFQATT, CDR2 SNEGSKA (reference sequence). CDR3 sequence reads: CSASEVGRSYEQYF. The CDR3 DNA follows: TGCAGTGCTTCGGAGGTGGGACGGTCCTACGAGCAGTACTTC.

This clonotype was seen ten or more times. CDR3 coding DNA: TGTGCCAGCAGTTGGGGGGACAGGGATAATTCACCCCTCCACTTT. This codes for CASSWGDRDNSPLHF. The V call is TRBV28, the J call TRBJ1-6; 9 bases are a match to TRBD1. The CDR3 covers 15 residues. Unmatched junction bases numbered 3, after V lost 4 bases and J lost 5 bases. In germline, CDR1 is MDHEN, CDR2 SYDVKM.

This clonotype has ten or more counts. This chain links TRBV28 with TRBJ2-7; D is unclear. Germline V gene sequence: CDR1 MDHEN, CDR2 SYDVKM. This CDR3 spans 16 amino acids. V was clipped by 3 bases and J by 4 bases, with 19 bases between them. The CDR3 loop reads CASSFTVRAISYEQYF. DNA of the CDR3: TGTGCCAGCAGTTTTACGGTCCGCGCTATTAGTTACGAGCAGTACTTC.

This clonotype came up many times. The chain uses TRBV6-5 and TRBJ1-4; the D is unclear. Trimming left V 2 bases short and J 5 bases short, with 12 bases between. Germline values: CDR1 MNHEY, CDR2 SVGAGI. This CDR3 has 15 amino acids. CDR3 sequence: CASSYVQATNEKLFF. CDR3 DNA: TGTGCCAGCAGTTACGTGCAGGCTACGAATGAAAAACTGTTTTTT.

This clonotype has only a few counts. V is TRBV5-1 and J is TRBJ1-3; perhaps TRBD1 as D (5 bases). Germline CDR1 is SGHRS and CDR2 is YFSETQ. Trimming stripped 6 bases from V and 0 bases from J, with 10 bases between. The CDR3 extends over 14 amino acids. In DNA form, the CDR3 reads TGCGCCAGCAAATGGGACGGCTCTGGAAACACCATATATTTT. Its translation: CASKWDGSGNTIYF. The variable domain in full, completed from reference TRBV5-1 and TRBJ1-3, reads KAGVTQTPRYLIKTRGQQVTLSCSPISGHRSVSWYQQTPGQGLQFLFEYFSETQRNKGNFPGRFSGRQFSNSRSEMNVSTLELGDSALYLCASKWDGSGNTIYFGEGSWLTVV.

This chain connects TRBV15 to TRBJ1-1, with 8 bases fitting TRBD1. Trimming at V came to 2 bases and at J to 3 bases, leaving 8 bases not matched to a gene. The CDR3 consists of 16 residues. CDR1 is LNHNV and CDR2 is YYDKDF in the germline V gene (reference sequence). The CDR3 reads CATSRPRYRGYTEAFF. The CDR3 region has the DNA TGTGCCACCAGCAGACCACGTTACAGGGGGTACACTGAAGCTTTCTTT.

The chain links TRBV11-2 to TRBJ1-2; D uncertain. Germline V gene lookup returns CDR1 SGHAT and CDR2 FQNNGV. The CDR3 is 14 amino acids. Trimming removed 6 bases at V and 4 bases at J, with 15 bases between. The CDR3 is CASRPSRGSYGYTF. The CDR3 nucleotides are TGTGCCAGCAGGCCCTCTCGGGGATCCTATGGCTACACCTTC.

The chain uses TRBV10-3 and TRBJ2-7; D ambiguous. V was clipped by 2 bases and J by 3 bases, with 2 bases between them. The CDR3 loop spans 11 amino acids. Germline assignment: CDR1 ENHRY and CDR2 SYGVKD. CDR3 residues: CAISERYEQYF. CDR3 bases: TGTGCCATCAGTGAGCGCTACGAGCAGTACTTC.

Regarding this clonotype: A much larger clone differs from this one at a single base, so this may be a read error. The J gene is TRBJ2-7, the V gene TRBV5-1; D perhaps matches TRBD1 (5 bases). The V and J ends lost 2 bases and 2 bases respectively, with 8 bases between them. The CDR3 totals 13 residues. Germline lookup yields CDR1 SGHRS and CDR2 YFSETQ. This chain's CDR3 is CASSLRQPYEQYF. The CDR3, as DNA: TGCGCCAGCAGCTTAAGACAGCCCTACGAGCAGTACTTC.

This clonotype was recorded at least ten times. This rearrangement joins TRBV2 to TRBJ2-7; possible D gene TRBD2, 7 bases. V was trimmed by 4 bases and J by 2 bases, leaving 12 bases between them. Germline V gives CDR1 SNHLY, CDR2 FYNNEI. The CDR3 has 14 residues. This chain's CDR3 is CASSVGGLTYEQYF. CDR3 nucleotides: TGTGCCAGCAGTGTCGGGGGGCTTACCTACGAGCAGTACTTC.